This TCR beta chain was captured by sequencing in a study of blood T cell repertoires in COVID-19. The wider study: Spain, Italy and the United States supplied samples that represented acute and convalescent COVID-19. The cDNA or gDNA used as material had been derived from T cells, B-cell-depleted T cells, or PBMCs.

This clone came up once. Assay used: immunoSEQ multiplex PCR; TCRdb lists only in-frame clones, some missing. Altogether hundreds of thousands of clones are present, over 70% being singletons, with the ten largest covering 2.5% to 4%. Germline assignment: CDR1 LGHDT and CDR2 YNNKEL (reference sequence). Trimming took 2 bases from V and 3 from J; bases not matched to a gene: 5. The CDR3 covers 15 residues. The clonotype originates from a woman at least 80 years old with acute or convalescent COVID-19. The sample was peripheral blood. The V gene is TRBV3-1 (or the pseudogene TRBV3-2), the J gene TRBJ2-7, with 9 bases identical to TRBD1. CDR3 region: CASSQRQGGLYEQYF. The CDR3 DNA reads TGTGCCAGCAGCCAACGACAGGGGGGACTCTACGAGCAGTACTTC.